These T cell receptor beta chains were read from a single sample in a study of blood T cell repertoires in COVID-19. The method was immunoSEQ multiplex PCR; TCRdb's version includes in-frame clones alone and lacks a portion of them. This sample has about 97,000 clones; over 75% occur once, and the top ten carry roughly 11%. The material sequenced was peripheral blood. The receptors stem from a woman aged 25 to 39 with acute or convalescent COVID-19. Both conserved end residues are part of each CDR3. Each record gives: CDR3 length, V gene, D gene, J gene, clone size, CDR3 protein, CDR3 DNA. The D gene is left open where the match is weak. Not all rows give a size; the values are once, few, many and, for expanded clones, a class.

cdr3_length: 13; v_call: TRBV6-6; d_call: TRBD1; j_call: TRBJ2-1; clone_size: few; cdr3_aa: CASRLDRYNEQFF; cdr3_nt: TGTGCCAGCAGGCTGGACAGGTACAATGAGCAGTTCTTC
cdr3_length: 15; v_call: TRBV28; d_call: TRBD1; j_call: TRBJ1-2; clone_size: -; cdr3_aa: CASSSPLTGMRGYTF; cdr3_nt: TGTGCCAGCAGTTCACCGCTGACAGGGATGAGGGGCTACACCTTC
cdr3_length: 17; v_call: TRBV24-1; d_call: TRBD1; j_call: TRBJ1-2; clone_size: once; cdr3_aa: CATSEPGTGAANYGYTF; cdr3_nt: TGTGCCACCAGTGAGCCGGGGACAGGGGCTGCTAACTATGGCTACACCTTC
cdr3_length: 17; v_call: TRBV7-3; d_call: -; j_call: TRBJ2-1; clone_size: -; cdr3_aa: CASSSPQGGGATGEQFF; cdr3_nt: TGTGCCAGCAGCTCTCCCCAGGGAGGGGGGGCAACAGGTGAGCAGTTCTTC
cdr3_length: 17; v_call: TRBV28; d_call: TRBD1; j_call: TRBJ1-5; clone_size: -; cdr3_aa: CASSPGTGRMGNQPQHF; cdr3_nt: TGTGCCAGCAGTCCGGGGACAGGGCGTATGGGTAATCAGCCCCAGCATTTT
cdr3_length: 13; v_call: TRBV7-8; d_call: -; j_call: TRBJ1-4; clone_size: -; cdr3_aa: CASSLVSGEKLFF; cdr3_nt: TGTGCCAGCAGCTTGGTCAGCGGAGAAAAACTGTTTTTT
cdr3_length: 15; v_call: TRBV19; d_call: -; j_call: TRBJ2-7; clone_size: -; cdr3_aa: CASSIPGTKTYEQYF; cdr3_nt: TGTGCCAGTAGTATCCCCGGGACAAAAACCTACGAGCAGTACTTC
cdr3_length: 14; v_call: TRBV5-1; d_call: -; j_call: TRBJ1-4; clone_size: -; cdr3_aa: CASSLGGLGEKLFF; cdr3_nt: TGCGCCAGCAGCTTGGGAGGGTTGGGTGAAAAACTGTTTTTT
cdr3_length: 14; v_call: TRBV5-6; d_call: TRBD2; j_call: TRBJ2-1; clone_size: -; cdr3_aa: CASSSPGLPWEQFF; cdr3_nt: TGTGCCAGCAGCTCGCCGGGACTACCGTGGGAGCAGTTCTTC
cdr3_length: 12; v_call: TRBV5-6; d_call: -; j_call: TRBJ2-1; clone_size: -; cdr3_aa: CASSLLPGRQFF; cdr3_nt: TGTGCCAGCAGCTTACTCCCCGGGAGGCAGTTCTTC
cdr3_length: 17; v_call: TRBV28; d_call: TRBD1; j_call: TRBJ1-5; clone_size: -; cdr3_aa: CASSFSGGDWVNQPQHF; cdr3_nt: TGTGCCAGCAGTTTTTCAGGGGGCGATTGGGTCAATCAGCCCCAGCATTTT
cdr3_length: 15; v_call: TRBV29-1; d_call: TRBD2; j_call: TRBJ2-1; clone_size: -; cdr3_aa: CSVTPSVAGAVQQFF; cdr3_nt: TGCAGCGTGACCCCCTCGGTAGCGGGGGCTGTACAGCAGTTCTTC
cdr3_length: 15; v_call: TRBV15; d_call: TRBD1; j_call: TRBJ2-1; clone_size: once; cdr3_aa: CATSRDRDRGGEQFF; cdr3_nt: TGTGCCACCAGCAGAGATCGGGACAGGGGTGGTGAGCAGTTCTTC
cdr3_length: 14; v_call: TRBV6-5; d_call: -; j_call: TRBJ1-2; clone_size: -; cdr3_aa: CASSPVTGNYGYTF; cdr3_nt: TGTGCCAGCAGCCCCGTAACAGGGAACTATGGCTACACCTTC
cdr3_length: 13; v_call: TRBV4-1; d_call: -; j_call: TRBJ1-2; clone_size: few; cdr3_aa: CASSQDKLDGYTF; cdr3_nt: TGCGCCAGCAGCCAAGATAAACTCGATGGCTACACCTTC
cdr3_length: 14; v_call: TRBV10-3; d_call: -; j_call: TRBJ2-3; clone_size: -; cdr3_aa: CAIGGRGSDDTQYF; cdr3_nt: TGTGCCATCGGGGGCAGGGGCTCGGATGATACGCAGTATTTT
cdr3_length: 14; v_call: TRBV2; d_call: -; j_call: TRBJ2-3; clone_size: -; cdr3_aa: CASRPVGGRDTQYF; cdr3_nt: TGTGCCAGCCGGCCCGTGGGAGGTAGGGATACGCAGTATTTT
cdr3_length: 15; v_call: TRBV30; d_call: TRBD1; j_call: TRBJ1-5; clone_size: once; cdr3_aa: CAWSPYQGDNQPQHF; cdr3_nt: TGTGCCTGGAGTCCATACCAGGGGGACAATCAGCCCCAGCATTTT
cdr3_length: 14; v_call: TRBV30; d_call: TRBD1; j_call: TRBJ1-4; clone_size: -; cdr3_aa: CAWSAGQGGEKLFF; cdr3_nt: TGTGCCTGGAGTGCGGGACAGGGAGGGGAAAAACTGTTTTTT
cdr3_length: 14; v_call: TRBV3-1/TRBV3-2; d_call: -; j_call: TRBJ1-1; clone_size: once; cdr3_aa: CASSQDWGGRRAFF; cdr3_nt: TGTGCCAGCAGCCAAGATTGGGGGGGGCGGCGGGCTTTCTTT
cdr3_length: 18; v_call: TRBV7-3; d_call: TRBD2; j_call: TRBJ2-2; clone_size: once; cdr3_aa: CASSSSSGLAGATGELFF; cdr3_nt: TGTGCCAGCAGCTCCTCCAGCGGGCTAGCGGGGGCCACCGGGGAGCTGTTTTTT
cdr3_length: 11; v_call: TRBV28; d_call: TRBD1; j_call: TRBJ2-1; clone_size: -; cdr3_aa: CASSRQGMSFF; cdr3_nt: TGTGCCAGCAGTAGACAGGGGATGTCGTTCTTC
cdr3_length: 16; v_call: TRBV10-3; d_call: -; j_call: TRBJ1-1; clone_size: -; cdr3_aa: CAISESTTEMNTEAFF; cdr3_nt: TGTGCCATCAGTGAGTCCACCACAGAAATGAACACTGAAGCTTTCTTT
cdr3_length: 16; v_call: TRBV5-1; d_call: -; j_call: TRBJ2-2; clone_size: once; cdr3_aa: CASSVQGYANTGELFF; cdr3_nt: TGCGCCAGCAGCGTACAGGGCTACGCGAACACCGGGGAGCTGTTTTTT
cdr3_length: 16; v_call: TRBV5-1; d_call: TRBD1; j_call: TRBJ2-3; clone_size: -; cdr3_aa: CASSLGAGGYTDTQYF; cdr3_nt: TGCGCCAGCAGCTTGGGAGCAGGGGGCTACACAGATACGCAGTATTTT
cdr3_length: 14; v_call: TRBV3-1/TRBV3-2; d_call: -; j_call: TRBJ1-5; clone_size: -; cdr3_aa: CASSQGGYNQPQHF; cdr3_nt: TGTGCCAGCAGCCAGGGGGGTTATAATCAGCCCCAGCATTTT
cdr3_length: 13; v_call: TRBV28; d_call: -; j_call: TRBJ1-5; clone_size: -; cdr3_aa: CASSLGRNQPQHF; cdr3_nt: TGTGCCAGCAGTTTAGGCAGAAATCAGCCCCAGCATTTT
cdr3_length: 18; v_call: TRBV11-3; d_call: -; j_call: TRBJ2-3; clone_size: few; cdr3_aa: CASSSRLFGRKGADTQYF; cdr3_nt: TGTGCCAGCAGCTCTCGACTTTTCGGGCGGAAGGGAGCAGATACGCAGTATTTT
cdr3_length: 17; v_call: TRBV28; d_call: -; j_call: TRBJ1-3; clone_size: once; cdr3_aa: CASSSLATTSSGNTIYF; cdr3_nt: TGTGCCAGCAGTTCCCTGGCAACTACCAGCTCTGGAAACACCATATATTTT
cdr3_length: 14; v_call: TRBV5-1; d_call: TRBD1; j_call: TRBJ1-4; clone_size: -; cdr3_aa: CASSLATGGYELFF; cdr3_nt: TGCGCCAGCAGCTTGGCAACAGGGGGCTATGAACTGTTTTTT
cdr3_length: 18; v_call: TRBV5-1; d_call: TRBD1; j_call: TRBJ1-2; clone_size: few; cdr3_aa: CASSPGTGGPRNPYGYTF; cdr3_nt: TGCGCCAGCAGCCCGGGGACAGGGGGCCCCAGAAATCCCTATGGCTACACCTTC
cdr3_length: 17; v_call: TRBV6-6; d_call: TRBD2; j_call: TRBJ2-2; clone_size: -; cdr3_aa: CASSPNSGGRGRGELFF; cdr3_nt: TGTGCCAGCAGTCCCAATAGCGGGGGGCGGGGCCGCGGGGAGCTGTTTTTT
cdr3_length: 14; v_call: TRBV6-5; d_call: -; j_call: TRBJ2-1; clone_size: -; cdr3_aa: CASRKVGGYNEQFF; cdr3_nt: TGTGCCAGCAGAAAAGTTGGCGGATACAATGAGCAGTTCTTC
cdr3_length: 15; v_call: TRBV10-3; d_call: TRBD1; j_call: TRBJ1-5; clone_size: once; cdr3_aa: CAISEDNFGTGPQHF; cdr3_nt: TGTGCCATCAGTGAGGACAACTTCGGGACAGGGCCCCAGCATTTT
cdr3_length: 15; v_call: TRBV28; d_call: TRBD1; j_call: TRBJ2-3; clone_size: -; cdr3_aa: CASSLPGQGAITQYF; cdr3_nt: TGTGCCAGCAGTTTACCGGGACAGGGGGCGATTACGCAGTATTTT
cdr3_length: 14; v_call: TRBV5-1; d_call: TRBD1; j_call: TRBJ1-1; clone_size: -; cdr3_aa: CASSGQGLNTEAFF; cdr3_nt: TGCGCCAGCAGCGGACAGGGACTGAACACTGAAGCTTTCTTT
cdr3_length: 13; v_call: TRBV2; d_call: TRBD1; j_call: TRBJ1-1; clone_size: -; cdr3_aa: CASNEQGYTEAFF; cdr3_nt: TGTGCCAGCAACGAACAGGGGTACACTGAAGCTTTCTTT
cdr3_length: 12; v_call: TRBV28; d_call: -; j_call: TRBJ1-2; clone_size: -; cdr3_aa: CASSLQTYGYTF; cdr3_nt: TGTGCCAGCAGCCTACAGACCTATGGCTACACCTTC
cdr3_length: 15; v_call: TRBV11-1; d_call: -; j_call: TRBJ2-1; clone_size: -; cdr3_aa: CASTEQGGGYNEQFF; cdr3_nt: TGTGCCAGCACCGAACAGGGTGGGGGATACAATGAGCAGTTCTTC
cdr3_length: 15; v_call: TRBV6-5; d_call: -; j_call: TRBJ1-1; clone_size: -; cdr3_aa: CATQLGPGVNPEAFF; cdr3_nt: TGTGCCACTCAACTCGGGCCAGGGGTGAATCCTGAAGCTTTCTTT
cdr3_length: 16; v_call: TRBV9; d_call: -; j_call: TRBJ1-3; clone_size: few; cdr3_aa: CASSSPRGGSGNTIYF; cdr3_nt: TGTGCCAGCAGCTCCCCCCGAGGGGGCTCTGGAAACACCATATATTTT
cdr3_length: 15; v_call: TRBV7-3; d_call: -; j_call: TRBJ2-2; clone_size: few; cdr3_aa: CASSVALRGTGELFF; cdr3_nt: TGTGCCAGCAGCGTAGCTCTCCGGGGAACCGGGGAGCTGTTTTTT
cdr3_length: 16; v_call: TRBV27; d_call: TRBD2; j_call: TRBJ2-7; clone_size: once; cdr3_aa: CASSVIIGTRPYEQYF; cdr3_nt: TGTGCCAGCAGCGTGATTATCGGGACTAGGCCCTACGAGCAGTACTTC
cdr3_length: 17; v_call: TRBV7-2; d_call: TRBD2; j_call: TRBJ2-7; clone_size: once; cdr3_aa: CASSRRASGEKAYEQYF; cdr3_nt: TGTGCCAGCAGCCGCCGGGCTAGCGGGGAGAAGGCCTACGAGCAGTACTTC
cdr3_length: 12; v_call: TRBV5-6; d_call: -; j_call: TRBJ1-2; clone_size: -; cdr3_aa: CASSSEGYGYTF; cdr3_nt: TGTGCCAGCAGCTCGGAGGGCTATGGCTACACCTTC
cdr3_length: 15; v_call: TRBV19; d_call: TRBD1; j_call: TRBJ1-2; clone_size: -; cdr3_aa: CASSTGQLMGYGYTF; cdr3_nt: TGTGCCAGTAGTACGGGACAGCTAATGGGGTATGGCTACACCTTC